The TCR beta chain described here comes from a study of PD-1 blockade in classical Hodgkin lymphoma. Each patient's relapse followed autologous stem cell transplantation, and brentuximab vedotin exposure varied. Germline loops: CDR1 LNHDA, CDR2 SQIVND (reference sequence). The CDR3 length is 13 residues. Trimming pared 7 bases from V and 1 base from J, leaving 11 bases between. Data came from immunoSEQ multiplex PCR; TCRdb stores just in-frame clones and leaves some out. The table lists about 39,000 clones, 88% of them singletons. Whole-study findings and limits: Baseline diversity resembling that of newly diagnosed patients was seen in complete responders. Although disease activity or prior therapy may be involved, causes of the repertoire differences remain undefined.

Notes on this clone: No antigen is known for it.

Sequencing used peripheral blood mononuclear cells (PBMCs), obtained at baseline. The clonotype comes from a human donor with classical Hodgkin lymphoma. The rearrangement uses TRBV19 and TRBJ2-7; D remains unclear. The CDR3 bases are TGTGCCAGTACCCCGACTGGGTCCTACGAGCAGTACTTC. Protein sequence: CASTPTGSYEQYF.